This T cell receptor beta chain was sequenced for a study of graft-versus-host responses after intestinal transplantation. Study information: Recipients were all induced with anti-thymocyte globulin, then given tacrolimus and steroids for 3 to 4 years. The study, taken as a whole, reports: Patients who carried graft-donor T cell macrochimerism also had high graft-versus-host to host-versus-graft clonal ratios in their allografts. Analysis identified GvH clones in recipient marrow, with some appearing first in ileum or blood.

The repertoire was sequenced with immunoSEQ multiplex PCR; TCRdb's copy has only in-frame clones and lacks some. The sample yields tens of thousands of clones, 70% to 90% seen once. With regard to this clone: Antigen unknown.

The V end was cut by 4 bases, the J end by 4 bases, with 8 bases between. The CDR3 runs 13 residues. CDR1 and CDR2 from the germline V gene are MNHNS and SASEGT. The sequence derives from a human donor who received an intestinal transplant. The specimen was unstimulated CD8+ T cells sorted from spleen or lymph node cells, collected before intestinal transplant. The V gene is TRBV6-1, the J gene TRBJ1-5; perhaps TRBD1 as D (5 bases). This CDR3 is CASSGQRNQPQHF. As DNA, the CDR3 is TGTGCCAGCAGTGGACAGCGAAATCAGCCCCAGCATTTT.